This T cell receptor (beta chain) emerged from a study of blood T cell repertoires in COVID-19 (dated by TCRdb to 2018 to 2020). Broadly, across the study: Samples from collaborators originated in the United States, Italy and Spain and spanned both the acute and convalescent phases of COVID-19. The material from the prospective study consisted of cDNA or gDNA derived from T cells, B-cell-depleted T cells, or PBMCs. The dataset comprised deeply sampled blood TCRbeta repertoires from subjects exposed to, actively infected with, or recovered from COVID-19. The repertoires were released in a freely available public database meant as a resource for research on the immune response to SARS-CoV-2. Samples came from the ongoing ImmuneRACE study (first 160 participants) plus 1,254 subjects from 6 global collaborators. Sample metadata almost always included a de-identified subject ID, COVID-19 status, age in years and sex. HLA class I and class II types, where available, came from metadata supplied by the sample provider rather than from assay-based typing. Here is what the overall study found, with its caveats: The amount of clinical and demographic metadata varied by source and participant and was provided uncurated.

At one collaborating source in Seattle, patients were enrolled during active infection and were followed longitudinally through the course of disease. Whole blood was collected in K2EDTA tubes by collaborating institutions according to the institutions' own protocols. For TCRbeta analysis, collaborator samples were shipped as frozen whole blood, as isolated PBMCs, or as DNA extracted from either sample type. In its sample, this clone was seen once. Its target antigen remains unknown. No base quality information exists; no much larger clone differs at one position. The immunoSEQ Assay, a bias-controlled multiplex PCR, was used to amplify TCRbeta CDR3 regions from genomic DNA. Under the source paper's analysis protocol: Nucleated cell counts per sample were estimated from amplification of reference gene primers within the assay. To quantify the absolute abundance of each unique TCRbeta CDR3 rearrangement, sequence reads were collapsed and filtered. Productive Simpson clonality was computed per sample as the square root of Simpson's diversity index over productive rearrangements. The table was pulled from immuneACCESS by TCRdb, which kept in-frame rearrangements only. Such tables lose some clones; where checked, under half of the loss comes from unresolved V genes, and the rest has no known cause. That table supplies the V and J calls and clone size; D and trimming were determined from the DNA. The sample has more than 75,000 clones on record, about 89% of them singletons. Less than 3.5% of the sample belongs to the ten largest clones.

V is cut back by 4 bases and J by 2 bases, with 5 bases in the junction unmatched. CDR1 and CDR2, per the germline V gene, are SGHRS and YFSETQ. Counted from cysteine to phenylalanine, this CDR3 has 15 amino acids. Of all the DNA, just the CDR3 is kept, 45 bases in frame from base 1. This receptor was identified in a man over 45 with COVID-19, enrolled during active disease. The chain uses TRBV5-1 and TRBJ2-7, with 11 middle bases fitting TRBD1. The specimen was peripheral blood. The CDR3 protein: CASSRGTGGTYEQYF. The nucleotide sequence reads as follows: TGCGCCAGCAGCCGGGGGACAGGGGGGACCTACGAGCAGTACTTC.